This T cell receptor (beta chain) originates from a study of CD8+ T cells in alopecia areata. This CDR3 spans 16 amino acids. Per the germline V gene, CDR1 is SGHDN and CDR2 is FVKESK. The V and J ends lost 2 bases and 7 bases respectively, with 20 bases between them. Stated treatment: oral pan-JAK inhibitor, 5-10 mg twice daily. After isolation, RNA underwent reverse transcription to generate cDNA as the sequencing template. TCRdb's table, derived via immunoSEQ multiplex PCR, lists solely in-frame clones and lacks some. The sample holds about 220,000 clones, about 57% seen once. This clone was seen more than once but under ten times.

The chain has TRBV14 and TRBJ1-1, with unresolved D. This TCR derives from a human donor with alopecia areata. Source: CD4+ T cells sorted from blood, taken at week 4, from a patient treated with tofacitinib. CDR3 region: CASSQLPGMVGVEAFF. As DNA, the CDR3 is TGTGCCAGCAGCCAACTGCCAGGTATGGTGGGAGTTGAAGCTTTCTTT.